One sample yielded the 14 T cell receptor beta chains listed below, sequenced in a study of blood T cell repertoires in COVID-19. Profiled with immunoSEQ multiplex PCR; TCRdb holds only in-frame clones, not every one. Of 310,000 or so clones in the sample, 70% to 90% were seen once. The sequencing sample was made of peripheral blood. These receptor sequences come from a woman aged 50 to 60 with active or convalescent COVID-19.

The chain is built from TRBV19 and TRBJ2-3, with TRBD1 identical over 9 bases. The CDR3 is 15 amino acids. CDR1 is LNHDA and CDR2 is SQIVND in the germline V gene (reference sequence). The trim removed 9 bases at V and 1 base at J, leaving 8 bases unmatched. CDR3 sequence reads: CASRTGGRGTDTQYF. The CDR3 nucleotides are TGTGCCAGCCGAACAGGGGGCAGGGGCACAGATACGCAGTATTTT.

The CDR3 spells CASSTTAVPEAFF. The CDR3 DNA reads as TGTGCCAGCAGCACGACAGCTGTGCCCGAAGCTTTCTTT. V is TRBV28 and J is TRBJ1-1, with D maybe TRBD1 (5 bases). V lost 6 bases to trimming and J lost 8 bases, with 16 bases between them. The germline CDR1 and CDR2 sequences are MDHEN and SYDVKM. CDR3 length: 13 residues. The full variable domain, rest sourced from reference TRBV28 and TRBJ1-1, is DVKVTQSSRYLVKRTGEKVFLECVQDMDHENMFWYRQDPGLGLRLIYFSYDVKMKEKGDIPEGYSVSREKKERFSLILESASTNQTSMYLCASSTTAVPEAFFGQGTRLTVV.

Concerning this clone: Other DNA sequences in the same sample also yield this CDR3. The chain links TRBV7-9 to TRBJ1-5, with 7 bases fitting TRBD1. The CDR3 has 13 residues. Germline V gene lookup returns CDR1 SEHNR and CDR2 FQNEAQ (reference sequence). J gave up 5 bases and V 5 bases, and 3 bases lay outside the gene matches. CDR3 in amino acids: CASSRDRDQPQHF. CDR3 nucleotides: TGTGCCAGCAGCCGCGACAGGGATCAGCCCCAGCATTTT.

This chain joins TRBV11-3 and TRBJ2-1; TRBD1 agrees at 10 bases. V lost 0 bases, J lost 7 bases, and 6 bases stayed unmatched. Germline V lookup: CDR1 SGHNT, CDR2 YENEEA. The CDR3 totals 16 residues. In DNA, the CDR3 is TGTGCCAGCAGCTTAGAAGGGACAGGGGTGGATAATGAGCAGTTCTTC. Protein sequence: CASSLEGTGVDNEQFF.

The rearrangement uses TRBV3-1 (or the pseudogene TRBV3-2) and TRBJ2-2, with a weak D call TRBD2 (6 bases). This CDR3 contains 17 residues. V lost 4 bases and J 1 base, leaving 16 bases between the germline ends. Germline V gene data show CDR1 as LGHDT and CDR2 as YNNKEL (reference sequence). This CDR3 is CASSPKGLIQNTGELFF. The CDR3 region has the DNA TGTGCCAGCAGCCCAAAGGGACTTATACAGAACACCGGGGAGCTGTTTTTT.

The CDR3 loop is CASSLRGLNQPQHF. CDR3 sequence (DNA): TGTGCCAGCAGCCTCAGGGGGCTCAATCAGCCCCAGCATTTT. V and J are TRBV3-1 (or the pseudogene TRBV3-2) and TRBJ1-5; 8 bases map to TRBD1. Germline V gene lookup returns CDR1 LGHDT and CDR2 YNNKEL (reference sequence). The CDR3 is 14 residues long. With 4 bases clipped from V and 3 bases from J, the junction kept 2 bases outside the gene matches.

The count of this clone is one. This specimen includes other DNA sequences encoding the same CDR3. The CDR3 reads CASSVGGGQPQHF. The CDR3 DNA follows: TGTGCCAGTAGTGTTGGGGGAGGTCAGCCCCAGCATTTT. The chain has TRBV19 and TRBJ1-5, with D possibly being TRBD1 (5 bases). V was pared by 5 bases and J by 6 bases, with 11 bases between. The V gene's germline CDR1 is LNHDA and CDR2 SQIVND (reference sequence). The CDR3 length is 13 residues.

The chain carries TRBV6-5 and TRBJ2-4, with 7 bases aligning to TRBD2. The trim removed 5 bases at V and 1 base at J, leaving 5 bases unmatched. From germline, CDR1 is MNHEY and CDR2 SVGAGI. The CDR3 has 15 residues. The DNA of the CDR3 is TGTGCCAGCAGTCCCGGGGGGTGGGCCAAAAACATTCAGTACTTC. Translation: CASSPGGWAKNIQYF.

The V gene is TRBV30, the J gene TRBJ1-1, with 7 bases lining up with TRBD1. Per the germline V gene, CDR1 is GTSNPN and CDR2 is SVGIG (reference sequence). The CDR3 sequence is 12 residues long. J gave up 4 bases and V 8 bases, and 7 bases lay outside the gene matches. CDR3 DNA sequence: TGTGCCGGTGACAGGGACGGCACTGAAGCTTTCTTT. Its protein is CAGDRDGTEAFF.

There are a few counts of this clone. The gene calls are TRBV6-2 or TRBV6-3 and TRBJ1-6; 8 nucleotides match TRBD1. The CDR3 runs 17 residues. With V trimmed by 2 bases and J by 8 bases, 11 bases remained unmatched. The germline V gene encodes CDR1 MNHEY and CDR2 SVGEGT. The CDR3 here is CASSYRASGTGYSPLHF. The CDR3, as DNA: TGTGCCAGCAGTTACCGCGCATCCGGGACAGGCTATTCACCCCTCCACTTT.

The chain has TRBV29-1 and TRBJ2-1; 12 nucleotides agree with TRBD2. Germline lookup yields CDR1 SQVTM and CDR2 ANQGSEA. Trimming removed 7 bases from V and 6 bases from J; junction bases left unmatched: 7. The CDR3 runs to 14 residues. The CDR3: CSAAEGLAGNEQFF. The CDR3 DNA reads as TGCAGCGCAGCCGAGGGACTAGCGGGCAATGAGCAGTTCTTC.

The CDR3 reads CASSVHRGKNTEAFF. CDR3 in DNA: TGTGCCAGCAGCGTACACAGGGGAAAGAACACTGAAGCTTTCTTT. V and J are TRBV5-6 and TRBJ1-1; 7 nucleotides align to TRBD1. CDR3 length equals 15 residues. V lost 4 bases, J lost 1 base, and 7 bases stayed unmatched. The germline V gene has CDR1 SGHDT and CDR2 YYEEEE.

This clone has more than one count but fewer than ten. The CDR3 spells CATSQGWDQPQHF. The CDR3 region has the DNA TGTGCCACCAGTCAGGGGTGGGATCAGCCCCAGCATTTT. This rearrangement joins TRBV24-1 to TRBJ1-5, with a weak D call TRBD1 (6 bases). The CDR3 runs 13 residues. Trimming shortened V by 6 bases and J by 5 bases, and 10 bases separated the two germline ends. Germline V gene sequence: CDR1 KGHDR, CDR2 SFDVKD.

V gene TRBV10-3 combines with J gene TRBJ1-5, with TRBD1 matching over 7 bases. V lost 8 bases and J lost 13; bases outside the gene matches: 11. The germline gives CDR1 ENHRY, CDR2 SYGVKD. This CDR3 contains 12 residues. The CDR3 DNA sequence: TGTGCCATCGCCAACGGAGTGACAGGGCAGCATTTT. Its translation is CAIANGVTGQHF.